Here is one T cell receptor (beta chain) with its context. Its antigen is unidentified. The data are from a study of CD8+ T cells in alopecia areata. Study-level points and caveats: TCRs were shared less clearly across patients than in mice, possibly for HLA-related reasons. Normal skin's resident alphabeta T cells are also sequenced in scalp samples. Across lesional scalp, and particularly alopecia totalis/universalis, clonality surpassed that of normal scalp.

Reverse transcribed after extraction, RNA yielded cDNA as the sequencing template. Using immunoSEQ multiplex PCR, the repertoire was profiled, and TCRdb retains in-frame clones only, with some absent. The sample yields some 160,000 clones, less than 65% seen once. PBMCs were stained for CD3, CD4 and CD8, and CD4+ and CD8+ T cells were sorted. This TCR was sampled from a human donor in good health. Material for sequencing was CD8+ T cells sorted from blood.

The DNA for the CDR3 is TGCAGCGTTGAAGATGGGTACCTAGCGGGAGGCGGGGGGACCGGGGAGCTGTTTTTT. Its translation is CSVEDGYLAGGGGTGELFF. The genes are TRBV29-1 and TRBJ2-2; 11 bases map to TRBD2. The CDR3 is 19 amino acids. Germline CDR1 reads SQVTM; CDR2 reads ANQGSEA. Trimming cost V 0 bases and J 5 bases; bases outside gene matches: 14.